These T cell receptor beta chains were read from a single sample in a study of regulatory T cells in long-lasting Graves disease. TCRdb reanalysed the multiplex PCR reads using MiXCR and keeps one entry per CDR3 protein. Among 600,000 to 650,000 distinct CDR3 sequences listed, 15% to 20% were seen once. These same records also appear under a second study, on T cells in Graves' hyperthyroidism and ophthalmopathy.

Sequenced here: peripheral blood mononuclear cells (PBMCs), sampled at new diagnosis, from a patient treated with antithyroid drugs. Receptors were obtained from a woman in her twenties or thirties with Graves disease. Each CDR3 is given with its conserved first and last residue.

cdr3_length v_call cdr3_aa
12 TRBV30 CAWSFSNTEAFF
16 TRBV6-5 CASSYHYTPSTDTQYF
14 TRBV25-1 CASSERGFLQPQHF
16 TRBV7-2 CASSLGTSGRIETQYF
16 TRBV2 CASRTPGGLEDTEAFF
13 TRBV6-2/TRBV6-3 CASSQGGERGYTF
13 TRBV10-3 CAISSHLQETQYF
17 TRBV7-2 CTSSLAPSGGGVNEQFF
13 TRBV12-3/TRBV12-4 CASSSGGRYEQYF
12 TRBV19 CASSRDSHEQYF
15 TRBV28 CASSPAQGYNSPLHF
13 TRBV28 CASSTPRGTGAFF
12 TRBV7-2 CASSHVGQPQHF
15 TRBV18 CASSPRAASANVLTF
16 TRBV20-1 CSATGTSGGERNEQFF
12 TRBV7-3 CASRSSGYEQYF
16 TRBV20-1 CSARDRGRGLGTEAFF
13 TRBV2 CASIPKGYNEQFF
14 TRBV7-2 CASSLDPGDYGYTF
15 TRBV12-3/TRBV12-4 CASSLARTSGNTIYF
15 TRBV7-9 CASSKKTSGDYEQYF
13 TRBV15 CATRFTGTRGYTF
13 TRBV5-1 CVSSFTGVEKLFF